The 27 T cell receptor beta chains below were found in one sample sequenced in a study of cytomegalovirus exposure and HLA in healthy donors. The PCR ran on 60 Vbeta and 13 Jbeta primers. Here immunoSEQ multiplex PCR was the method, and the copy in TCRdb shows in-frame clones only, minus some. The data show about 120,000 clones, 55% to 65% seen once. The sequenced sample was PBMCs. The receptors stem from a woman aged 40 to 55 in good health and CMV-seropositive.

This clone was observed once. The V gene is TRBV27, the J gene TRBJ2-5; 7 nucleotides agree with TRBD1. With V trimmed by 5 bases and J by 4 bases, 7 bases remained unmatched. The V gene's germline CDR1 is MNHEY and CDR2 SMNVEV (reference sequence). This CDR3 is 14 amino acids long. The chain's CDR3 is CASSQTGSTETQYF. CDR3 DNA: TGTGCCAGCAGTCAGACAGGGTCCACAGAGACCCAGTACTTC.

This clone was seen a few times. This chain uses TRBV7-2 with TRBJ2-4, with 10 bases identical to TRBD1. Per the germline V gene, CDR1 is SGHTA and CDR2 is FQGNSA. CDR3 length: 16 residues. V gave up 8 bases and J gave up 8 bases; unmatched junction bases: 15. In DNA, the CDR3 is TGTGCCAGCGGGTTCCCAGGGGACAGGGGTGAGGACATTCAGTACTTC. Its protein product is CASGFPGDRGEDIQYF.

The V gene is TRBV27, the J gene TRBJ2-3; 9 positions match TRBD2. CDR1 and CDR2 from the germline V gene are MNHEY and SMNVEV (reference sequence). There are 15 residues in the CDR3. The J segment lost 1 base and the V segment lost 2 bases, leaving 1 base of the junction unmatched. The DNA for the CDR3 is TGTGCCAGCAGTTTACGGACTAGCGGCACAGATACGCAGTATTTT. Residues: CASSLRTSGTDTQYF.

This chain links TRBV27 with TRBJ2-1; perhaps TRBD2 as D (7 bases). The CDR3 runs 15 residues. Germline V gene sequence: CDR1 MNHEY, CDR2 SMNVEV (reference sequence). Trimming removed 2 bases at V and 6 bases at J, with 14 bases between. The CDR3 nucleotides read TGTGCCAGCAGTTTAAGTAGGGGAGGGGGCAATGAGCAGTTCTTC. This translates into CASSLSRGGGNEQFF.

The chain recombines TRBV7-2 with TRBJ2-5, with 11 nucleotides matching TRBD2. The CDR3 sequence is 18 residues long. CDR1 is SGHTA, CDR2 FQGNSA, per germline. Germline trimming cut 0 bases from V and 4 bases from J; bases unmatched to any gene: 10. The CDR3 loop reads CASSLAGLAESRGETQYF. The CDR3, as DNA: TGTGCCAGCAGCTTAGCGGGACTAGCGGAATCACGGGGAGAGACCCAGTACTTC.

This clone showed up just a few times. CDR3 in DNA: TGTGCCAGCAGCCCCCCGAGGTCCTACGAGCAGTACTTC. It is translated as CASSPPRSYEQYF. The chain uses TRBV7-8 and TRBJ2-7, with D unclear. Trimming removed 5 bases from V and 1 base from J, with 9 bases in between. CDR1 and CDR2 from the germline V gene are SGHVS and FQNEAQ. The CDR3 length is 13 residues.

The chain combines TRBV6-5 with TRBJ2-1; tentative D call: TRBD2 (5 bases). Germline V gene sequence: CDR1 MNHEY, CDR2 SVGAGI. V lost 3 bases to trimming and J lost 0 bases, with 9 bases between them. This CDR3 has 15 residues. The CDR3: CASSYVSGSYNEQFF. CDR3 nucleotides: TGTGCCAGCAGTTATGTAAGCGGCTCCTACAATGAGCAGTTCTTC.

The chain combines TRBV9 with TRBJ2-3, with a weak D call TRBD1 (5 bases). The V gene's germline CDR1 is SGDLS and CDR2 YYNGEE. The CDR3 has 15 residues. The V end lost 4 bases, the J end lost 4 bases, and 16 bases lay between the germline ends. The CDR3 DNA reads TGTGCCAGCAGCACGGATACAGGTAACCCAGATACGCAGTATTTT. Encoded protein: CASSTDTGNPDTQYF.

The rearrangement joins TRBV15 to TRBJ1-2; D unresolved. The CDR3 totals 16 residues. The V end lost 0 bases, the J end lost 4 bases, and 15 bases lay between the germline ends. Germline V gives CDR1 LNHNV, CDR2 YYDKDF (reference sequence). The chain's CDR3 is CATSRDLRGGGYGYTF. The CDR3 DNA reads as TGTGCCACCAGCAGAGATCTGAGAGGCGGCGGCTATGGCTACACCTTC.

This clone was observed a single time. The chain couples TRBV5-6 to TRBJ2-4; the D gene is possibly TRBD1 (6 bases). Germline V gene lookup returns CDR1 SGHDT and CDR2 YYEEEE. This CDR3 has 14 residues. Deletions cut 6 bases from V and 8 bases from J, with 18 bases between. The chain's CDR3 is CASITLGRTDIQYF. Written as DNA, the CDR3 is TGTGCCAGCATTACTCTTGGCAGGACAGACATTCAGTACTTC.

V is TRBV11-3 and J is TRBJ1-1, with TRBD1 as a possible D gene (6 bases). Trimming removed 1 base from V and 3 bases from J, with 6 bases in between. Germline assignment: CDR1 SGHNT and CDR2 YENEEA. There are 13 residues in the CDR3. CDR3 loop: CASSLAGDTEAFF. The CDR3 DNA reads TGTGCCAGCAGCTTAGCAGGGGACACTGAAGCTTTCTTT. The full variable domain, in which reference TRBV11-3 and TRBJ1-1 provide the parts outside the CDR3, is EAGVVQSPRYKIIEKKQPVAFWCNPISGHNTLYWYLQNLGQGPELLIRYENEEAVDDSQLPKDRFSAERLKGVDSTLKIQPAELGDSAVYLCASSLAGDTEAFFGQGTRLTVV.

CDR3 sequence reads: CASSDGGAYNDYGYTF. In DNA form, the CDR3 reads TGTGCCAGCAGTGATGGAGGGGCTTACAATGACTATGGCTACACCTTC. This rearrangement joins TRBV2 to TRBJ1-2, with D tentatively TRBD1 (5 bases). The germline V gene has CDR1 SNHLY and CDR2 FYNNEI. The CDR3 has 16 residues. The germline V and J ends were trimmed by 3 bases and 3 bases, with 17 bases remaining between them.

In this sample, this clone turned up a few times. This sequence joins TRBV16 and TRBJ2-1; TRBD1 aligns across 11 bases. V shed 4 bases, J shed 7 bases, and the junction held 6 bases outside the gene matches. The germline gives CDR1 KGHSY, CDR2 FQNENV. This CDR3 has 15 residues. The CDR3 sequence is CASSLGQGAGNEQFF. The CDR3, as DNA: TGTGCCAGCAGCCTCGGACAGGGGGCCGGGAATGAGCAGTTCTTC.

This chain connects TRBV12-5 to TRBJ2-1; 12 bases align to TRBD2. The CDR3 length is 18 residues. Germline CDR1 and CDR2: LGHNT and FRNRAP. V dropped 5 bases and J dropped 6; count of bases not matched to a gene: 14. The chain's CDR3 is CASGQVLPTSGSGNEQFF. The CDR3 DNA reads TGTGCTAGTGGTCAAGTCCTCCCGACTAGCGGGAGCGGCAATGAGCAGTTCTTC.

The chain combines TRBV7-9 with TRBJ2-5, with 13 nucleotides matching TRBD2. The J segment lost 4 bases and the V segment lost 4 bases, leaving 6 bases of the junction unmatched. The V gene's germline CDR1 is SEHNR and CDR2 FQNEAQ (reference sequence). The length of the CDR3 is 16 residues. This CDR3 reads CASSSGGLAGLETQYF. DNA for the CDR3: TGTGCCAGCAGCTCCGGGGGACTAGCGGGACTAGAGACCCAGTACTTC. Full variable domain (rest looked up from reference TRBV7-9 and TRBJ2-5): DTGVSQNPRHKITKRGQNVTFRCDPISEHNRLYWYRQTLGQGPEFLTYFQNEAQLEKSRLLSDRFSAERPKGSFSTLEIQRTEQGDSAMYLCASSSGGLAGLETQYFGPGTRLLVL.

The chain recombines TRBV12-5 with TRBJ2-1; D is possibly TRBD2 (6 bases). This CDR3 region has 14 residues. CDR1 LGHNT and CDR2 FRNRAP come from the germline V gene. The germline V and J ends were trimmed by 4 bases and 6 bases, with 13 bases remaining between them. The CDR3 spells CASGWERAINEQFF. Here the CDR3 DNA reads TGTGCTAGTGGTTGGGAGCGGGCTATCAATGAGCAGTTCTTC.

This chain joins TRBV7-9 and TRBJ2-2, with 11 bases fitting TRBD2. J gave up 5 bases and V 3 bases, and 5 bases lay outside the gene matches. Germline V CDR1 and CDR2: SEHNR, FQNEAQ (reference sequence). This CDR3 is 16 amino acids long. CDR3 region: CASSFHSGRATGELFF. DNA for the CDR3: TGTGCCAGCAGCTTTCATAGCGGGAGGGCGACCGGGGAGCTGTTTTTT.

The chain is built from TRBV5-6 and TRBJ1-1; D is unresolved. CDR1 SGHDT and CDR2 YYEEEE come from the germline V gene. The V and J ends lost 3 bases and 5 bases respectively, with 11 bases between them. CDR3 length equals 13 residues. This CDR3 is CASSSTHRTEAFF. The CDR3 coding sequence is TGTGCCAGCAGCTCCACTCACCGAACTGAAGCTTTCTTT.

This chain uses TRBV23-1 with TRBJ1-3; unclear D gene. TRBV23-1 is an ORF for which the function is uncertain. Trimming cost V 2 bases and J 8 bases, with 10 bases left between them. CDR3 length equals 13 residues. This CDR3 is CASSQNVRDTIYF. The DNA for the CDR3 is TGCGCCAGCAGTCAAAACGTGCGGGACACCATATATTTT.

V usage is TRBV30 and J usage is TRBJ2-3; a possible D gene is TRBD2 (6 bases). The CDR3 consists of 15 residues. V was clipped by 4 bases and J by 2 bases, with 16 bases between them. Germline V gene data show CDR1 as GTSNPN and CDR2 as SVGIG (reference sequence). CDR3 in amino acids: CAWTGSSATTDTQYF. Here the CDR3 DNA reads TGTGCCTGGACCGGTTCTAGCGCAACCACAGATACGCAGTATTTT.

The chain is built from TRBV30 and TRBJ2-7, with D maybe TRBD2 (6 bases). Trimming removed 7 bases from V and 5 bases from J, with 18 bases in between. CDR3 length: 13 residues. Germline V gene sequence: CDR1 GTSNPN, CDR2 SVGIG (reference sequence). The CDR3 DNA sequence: TGTGCCTCATTCGGGACTCCCCACCACGAGCAGTACTTC. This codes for CASFGTPHHEQYF.

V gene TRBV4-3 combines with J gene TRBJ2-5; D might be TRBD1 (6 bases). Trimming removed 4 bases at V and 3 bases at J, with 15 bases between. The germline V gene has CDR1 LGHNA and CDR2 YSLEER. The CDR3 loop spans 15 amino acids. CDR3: CASSRLRDNEETQYF. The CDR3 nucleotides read TGCGCCAGCAGCCGACTCAGGGACAACGAAGAGACCCAGTACTTC.

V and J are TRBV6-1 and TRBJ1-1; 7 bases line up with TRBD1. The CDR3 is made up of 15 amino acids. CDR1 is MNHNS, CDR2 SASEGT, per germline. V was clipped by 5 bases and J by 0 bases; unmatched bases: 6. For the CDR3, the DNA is TGTGCCAGCAGTACCCGACAGGGACTGAACACTGAAGCTTTCTTT. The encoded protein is CASSTRQGLNTEAFF.

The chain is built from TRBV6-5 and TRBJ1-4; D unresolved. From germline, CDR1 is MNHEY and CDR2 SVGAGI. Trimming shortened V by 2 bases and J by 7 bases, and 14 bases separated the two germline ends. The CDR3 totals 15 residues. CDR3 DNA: TGTGCCAGCAGTTACGGGCCAGAATTGAGTGAAAAACTGTTTTTT. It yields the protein CASSYGPELSEKLFF.

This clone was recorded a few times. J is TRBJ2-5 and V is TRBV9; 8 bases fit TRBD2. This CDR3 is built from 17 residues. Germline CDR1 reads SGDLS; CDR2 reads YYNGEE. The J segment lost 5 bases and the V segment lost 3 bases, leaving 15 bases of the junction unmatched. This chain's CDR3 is CASSDLGLAGVSETQYF. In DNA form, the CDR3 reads TGTGCCAGCAGCGACCTAGGACTAGCCGGAGTATCGGAGACCCAGTACTTC.

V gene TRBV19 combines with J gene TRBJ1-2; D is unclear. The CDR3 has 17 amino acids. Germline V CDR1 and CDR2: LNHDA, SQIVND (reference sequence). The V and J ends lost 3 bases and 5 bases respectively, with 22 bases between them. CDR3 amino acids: CASSITQGGGYGYGYTF. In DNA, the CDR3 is TGTGCCAGTAGTATCACACAAGGAGGAGGCTATGGGTATGGCTACACCTTC. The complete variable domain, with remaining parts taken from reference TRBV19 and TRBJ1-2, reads DGGITQSPKYLFRKEGQNVTLSCEQNLNHDAMYWYRQDPGQGLRLIYYSQIVNDFQKGDIAEGYSVSREKKESFPLTVTSAQKNPTAFYLCASSITQGGGYGYGYTFGSGTRLTVV.

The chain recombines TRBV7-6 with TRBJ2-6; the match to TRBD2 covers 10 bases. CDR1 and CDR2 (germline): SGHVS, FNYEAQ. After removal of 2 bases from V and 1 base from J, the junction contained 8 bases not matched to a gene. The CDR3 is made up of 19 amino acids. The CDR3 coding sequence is TGTGCCAGCAGCTTATGGGCTAGCGGGAGTCTTTCTGGGGCCAACGTCCTGACTTTC. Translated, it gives CASSLWASGSLSGANVLTF.